These 16 T cell receptor beta chains were all obtained from the same sample, sequenced in a study of T-cell memory formation after mild COVID-19. MiXCR was run by TCRdb on the 5' RACE reads, yielding one entry per CDR3 protein. Among 150,000 or so distinct CDR3 sequences listed, approximately 14% were seen once. The sequenced sample consisted of PBMCs or a T cell subset sorted from them (not recorded which). Receptor source: an adult woman who had mild COVID-19 (a few samples of this study predate the infection). Cell type and time point are not known.

This chain uses TRBV6-2 or TRBV6-3 with TRBJ2-1; 7 nucleotides line up with TRBD2. The CDR3 consists of 16 residues. The ends lost 6 bases at V and 10 bases at J; junction bases unmatched: 18. The germline V gene encodes CDR1 MNHEY and CDR2 SVGEGT. Here the CDR3 DNA reads TGTGCCAGCAGCCCCCTCGAGAGGAGCGGGGTCGGGGAGCAGTTCTTC. Amino acids: CASSPLERSGVGEQFF.

The chain combines TRBV7-6 with TRBJ2-3; possibly TRBD1 for D (6 bases). With 5 bases removed from V and 3 bases from J, the gap between germline ends came to 18 bases. Germline CDR1 is SGHVS and CDR2 is FNYEAQ. This CDR3 has 16 residues. CDR3 DNA: TGTGCCAGCAGCCACCCGACAGGCCTCGAAACAGATACGCAGTATTTT. As protein: CASSHPTGLETDTQYF.

Many counts were recorded for this clonotype. V is TRBV19 and J is TRBJ1-1; no firm D call. The CDR3 is 15 residues long. Germline loops: CDR1 LNHDA, CDR2 SQIVND (reference sequence). The V gene lost 0 bases and the J gene lost 2 bases, with 10 bases spanning the gap. The CDR3 bases are TGTGCCAGTAGTATAGATTACAGCTTTAACACTGAAGCTTTCTTT. It encodes CASSIDYSFNTEAFF.

This clonotype has ten or more counts. The chain recombines TRBV24-1 with TRBJ2-7, with 7 bases lining up with TRBD1. The CDR3 has 15 amino acids. Trimming at V came to 2 bases and at J to 4 bases, leaving 7 bases not matched to a gene. Germline CDR1 reads KGHDR; CDR2 reads SFDVKD. Written as DNA, the CDR3 is TGTGCCACCAGTGATTCCGGGACAGCACGGTACGAGCAGTACTTC. Protein sequence: CATSDSGTARYEQYF.

The chain recombines TRBV4-2 with TRBJ2-1; 11 nucleotides match TRBD2. CDR3 length: 14 residues. The V and J ends lost 6 bases and 10 bases, in that order; junction bases with no gene match: 8. Germline CDR1 and CDR2: LGHNA and YNFKEQ. CDR3 amino acids: CASRGGGTSGEQFF. The CDR3 region has the DNA TGTGCCAGCAGGGGGGGAGGGACTAGCGGCGAGCAGTTCTTC.

The chain couples TRBV25-1 to TRBJ1-4, with no clear D. Trimming cost V 6 bases and J 6 bases, with 8 bases left between them. CDR3 size: 12 residues. Germline V gene lookup returns CDR1 MGHDK and CDR2 SYGVNS. The CDR3 DNA reads TGTGCCAGCAGCCAAACGGATGAAAAACTGTTTTTT. This encodes CASSQTDEKLFF.

This clonotype was observed a handful of times. Here the CDR3 reads CSVEGGYEQYF. CDR3 DNA sequence: TGCAGCGTTGAGGGCGGATACGAGCAGTACTTC. This chain joins TRBV29-1 and TRBJ2-7; no firm D call. Between the trimmed V and J ends, which lost 3 bases and 4 bases, there was a span of 7 bases. CDR1 and CDR2 (germline): SQVTM, ANQGSEA. This CDR3 has 11 amino acids.

The genes are TRBV20-1 and TRBJ1-5, with D hard to call. CDR1 is DFQATT, CDR2 SNEGSKA, per germline (reference sequence). CDR3 length: 14 residues. V lost 4 bases to trimming and J lost 1 base, with 11 bases between them. The CDR3 here is CSAIRDHSNQPQHF. In nucleotides, the CDR3 is TGCAGTGCTATCCGGGATCACAGCAATCAGCCCCAGCATTTT.

This clonotype was observed at least ten times. This chain uses TRBV7-9 with TRBJ2-7; D tentatively fits TRBD1 or TRBD2 (7 bases each). The CDR3 totals 16 residues. The V end lost 0 bases, the J end lost 5 bases, and 17 bases lay between the germline ends. Per germline, CDR1 SEHNR and CDR2 FQNEAQ (reference sequence). CDR3 region: CASSLAQGGAGNEQYF. The CDR3 DNA follows: TGTGCCAGCAGCTTAGCGCAGGGGGGGGCAGGAAACGAGCAGTACTTC.

This clonotype was counted only a few times. The rearrangement uses TRBV18 and TRBJ2-3, with D possibly being TRBD2 (5 bases). Germline V gene sequence: CDR1 KGHSH, CDR2 LQKENI. The CDR3 spans 17 residues. The V gene lost 6 bases and the J gene lost 4 bases, with 23 bases spanning the gap. The CDR3 DNA is TGTGCCAGCTCTCCTCCAGCAGGACTGCCGAAAGCAGATACGCAGTATTTT. Translation: CASSPPAGLPKADTQYF.

This clonotype was recorded a few times. The V gene is TRBV20-1, the J gene TRBJ2-3, with 10 nucleotides matching TRBD2. J gave up 3 bases and V 0 bases, and 3 bases lay outside the gene matches. This CDR3 is 15 amino acids long. Germline V gene lookup returns CDR1 DFQATT and CDR2 SNEGSKA (reference sequence). The DNA for the CDR3 is TGCAGTGCTAGAGATCTACTAGCGGGGACAGATACGCAGTATTTT. Amino acid sequence: CSARDLLAGTDTQYF.

The rearrangement joins TRBV10-3 to TRBJ2-3, with 7 positions matching TRBD2. The germline CDR1 and CDR2 sequences are ENHRY and SYGVKD. Losses at the gene ends were 6 bases for V and 0 bases for J; bases not matched to a gene: 6. The CDR3 is 15 amino acids. CDR3 loop: CAIRTSLISTDTQYF. The CDR3 DNA reads TGTGCCATCAGGACTAGCCTTATAAGCACAGATACGCAGTATTTT.

This clonotype was seen many times. The chain carries TRBV7-2 and TRBJ2-7; no reliable D call. The CDR3 spans 13 residues. V was shortened by 5 bases and J by 0 bases, with 8 bases between the two germline ends. CDR1 is SGHTA, CDR2 FQGNSA, per germline. The CDR3 nucleotides are TGTGCCAGCAGCCAGCCAAGCTCCTACGAGCAGTACTTC. Its protein is CASSQPSSYEQYF. Drawing the rest from reference TRBV7-2 and TRBJ2-7, the complete variable domain is GAGVSQSPSNKVTEKGKDVELRCDPISGHTALYWYRQSLGQGLEFLIYFQGNSAPDKSGLPSDRFSAERTGGSVSTLTIQRTQQEDSAVYLCASSQPSSYEQYFGPGTRLTVT.

This clonotype was detected many times. This chain joins TRBV29-1 and TRBJ2-1, with D tentatively TRBD1 or TRBD2 (5 bases each). Trimming left V 4 bases short and J 3 bases short, with 16 bases between. Germline CDR1 reads SQVTM; CDR2 reads ANQGSEA. The CDR3 totals 15 residues. The chain's CDR3 is CSVVRGDVNYNEQFF. The CDR3 region has the DNA TGCAGCGTTGTCCGAGGGGACGTAAACTACAATGAGCAGTTCTTC.

This clonotype has more than one count but fewer than ten. The chain links TRBV29-1 to TRBJ2-2; D possibly corresponds to TRBD2 (6 bases). From germline, CDR1 is SQVTM and CDR2 ANQGSEA. V was trimmed by 6 bases and J by 7 bases, leaving 12 bases between them. The CDR3 runs to 12 residues. The CDR3 DNA sequence: TGCAGCGTCCCCTTCGGGGGCGGGGAGCTGTTTTTT. Amino acids: CSVPFGGGELFF.

A few counts support this clonotype. V gene TRBV27 combines with J gene TRBJ1-2, with D maybe TRBD1 (6 bases). V was pared by 8 bases and J by 4 bases, with 20 bases between. Germline V gene data show CDR1 as MNHEY and CDR2 as SMNVEV (reference sequence). This CDR3 has 15 residues. CDR3 amino acids: CASAYIRQAGYGYTF. The CDR3 region has the DNA TGTGCCAGCGCGTACATCCGACAGGCTGGCTATGGCTACACCTTC.